This is a list of T cell receptor beta chains from one sample in a study of T cell changes during pregnancy in multiple sclerosis. The assay was immunoSEQ multiplex PCR, and TCRdb's table has in-frame clones only and misses some. The profile shows about 17,000 clones, just under 85% of them singletons. Sequencing was performed on CD8+ T cells from peripheral blood mononuclear cells, taken in the second trimester of pregnancy. These TCRs come from a female donor in good health, enrolled as a control in a pregnancy study. Each CDR3 is given with its conserved first and last residue. D genes are given only for firm matches. Not every row has a clone size; where given, it reads once, few, many or a size class.

>TRBJ1-6|NA|TRBV27|TRBD1
CASSSGQGNSPLHF
TGTGCCAGCAGTTCCGGACAGGGAAATTCACCCCTCCACTTT
>TRBJ2-1|once|TRBV4-2|TRBD2
CASSTPGTSGVNEQFF
TGTGCCAGCAGCACCCCCGGGACTAGCGGGGTGAATGAGCAGTTCTTC
>TRBJ2-5|NA|TRBV2|TRBD1
CASSRGTGVRETQYF
TGTGCCAGCAGCCGCGGGACAGGGGTTAGGGAGACCCAGTACTTC
>TRBJ2-7|NA|TRBV11-3|TRBD2
CASSAGGDEQYF
TGTGCCAGCTCGGCGGGGGGGGACGAGCAGTACTTC
>TRBJ2-7|NA|TRBV7-9|NA
CASTSDSYEQYF
TGTGCCAGCACCTCCGACAGCTACGAGCAGTACTTC
>TRBJ2-1|NA|TRBV6-4|TRBD2
CASSDSPGTSADEQFF
TGTGCCAGCAGTGACTCTCCGGGCACTAGCGCGGATGAGCAGTTCTTC
>TRBJ2-1|NA|TRBV11-3|TRBD1
CASSFTGGVHNEQFF
TGTGCCAGCAGCTTTACAGGGGGCGTCCACAATGAGCAGTTCTTC
>TRBJ1-2|NA|TRBV9|TRBD1
CASSPTPGQSYGYTF
TGTGCCAGCAGCCCCACTCCGGGACAGTCTTATGGCTACACCTTC
>TRBJ1-2|NA|TRBV10-2|NA
CASNEVATNYGYTF
TGCGCCAGCAATGAGGTAGCTACTAACTATGGCTACACCTTC
>TRBJ1-1|once|TRBV6-6|TRBD1
CAGSRDRETLTEAFF
TGTGCCGGGTCCCGGGACAGGGAGACTCTCACTGAAGCTTTCTTT
>TRBJ2-1|NA|TRBV7-3|TRBD2
CASSQTSGGTYNEQFF
TGTGCCAGCAGCCAGACTAGCGGGGGGACCTACAATGAGCAGTTCTTC
>TRBJ2-7|once|TRBV15|TRBD1
CATSRGDRVNEQYF
TGTGCCACCAGCAGAGGGGACAGGGTTAACGAGCAGTACTTC
>TRBJ2-2|NA|TRBV7-9|NA
CASSYLTANTGELFF
TGTGCCAGCAGCTACCTTACAGCGAACACCGGGGAGCTGTTTTTT